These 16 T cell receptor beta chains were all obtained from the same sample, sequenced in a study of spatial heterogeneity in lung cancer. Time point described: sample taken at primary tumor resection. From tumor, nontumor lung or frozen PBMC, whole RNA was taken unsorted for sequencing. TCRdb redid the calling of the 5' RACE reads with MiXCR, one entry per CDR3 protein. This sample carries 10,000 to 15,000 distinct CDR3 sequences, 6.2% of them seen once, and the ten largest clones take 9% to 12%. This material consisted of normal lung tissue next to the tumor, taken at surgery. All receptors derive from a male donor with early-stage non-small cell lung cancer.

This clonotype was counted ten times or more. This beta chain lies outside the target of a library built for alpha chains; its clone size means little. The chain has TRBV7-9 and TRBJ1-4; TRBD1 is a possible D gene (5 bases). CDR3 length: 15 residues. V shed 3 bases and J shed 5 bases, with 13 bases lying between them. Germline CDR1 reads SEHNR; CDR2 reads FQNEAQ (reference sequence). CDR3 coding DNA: TGTGCCAGCAGCTTCGTGTGGAGGGACAATGAAAAACTGTTTTTT. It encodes CASSFVWRDNEKLFF. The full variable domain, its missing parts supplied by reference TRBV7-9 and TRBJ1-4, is DTGVSQNPRHKITKRGQNVTFRCDPISEHNRLYWYRQTLGQGPEFLTYFQNEAQLEKSRLLSDRFSAERPKGSFSTLEIQRTEQGDSAMYLCASSFVWRDNEKLFFGSGTQLSVL.

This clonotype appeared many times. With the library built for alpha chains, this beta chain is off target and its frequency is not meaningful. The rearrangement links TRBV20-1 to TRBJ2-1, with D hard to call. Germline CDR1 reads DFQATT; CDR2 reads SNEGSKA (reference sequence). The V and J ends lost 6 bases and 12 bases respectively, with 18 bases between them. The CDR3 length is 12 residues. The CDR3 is CSAPEAAELQFF. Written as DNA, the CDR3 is TGCAGTGCCCCCGAGGCAGCCGAACTGCAGTTCTTC.

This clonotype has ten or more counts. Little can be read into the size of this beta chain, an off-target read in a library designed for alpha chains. CDR3 loop: CASSYSKSGRQYF. The DNA of the CDR3 is TGTGCCAGCAGTTACTCGAAATCCGGGAGACAGTACTTC. The gene calls are TRBV6-5 and TRBJ2-7; tentative D call: TRBD2 (6 bases). The CDR3 has 13 residues. V shed 0 bases and J shed 10 bases, with 13 bases lying between them. Germline V gives CDR1 MNHEY, CDR2 SVGAGI.

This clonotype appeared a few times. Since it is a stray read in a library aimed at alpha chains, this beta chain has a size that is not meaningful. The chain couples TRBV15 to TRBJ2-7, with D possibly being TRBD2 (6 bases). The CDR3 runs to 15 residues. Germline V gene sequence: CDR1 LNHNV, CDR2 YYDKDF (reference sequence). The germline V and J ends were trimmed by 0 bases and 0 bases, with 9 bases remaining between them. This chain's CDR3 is CATSREAGSSYEQYF. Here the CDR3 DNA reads TGTGCCACCAGCAGAGAAGCCGGGAGCTCCTACGAGCAGTACTTC. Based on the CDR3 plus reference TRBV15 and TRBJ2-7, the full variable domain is DAMVIQNPRYQVTQFGKPVTLSCSQTLNHNVMYWYQQKSSQAPKLLFHYYDKDFNNEADTPDNFQSRRPNTSFCFLDIRSPGLGDTAMYLCATSREAGSSYEQYFGPGTRLTVT.

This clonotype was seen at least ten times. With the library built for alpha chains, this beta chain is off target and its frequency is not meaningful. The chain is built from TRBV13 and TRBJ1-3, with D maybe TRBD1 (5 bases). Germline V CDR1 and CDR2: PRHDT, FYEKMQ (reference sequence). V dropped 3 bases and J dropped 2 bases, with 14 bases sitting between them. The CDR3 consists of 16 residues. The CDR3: CASSFGQGEAGNTIYF. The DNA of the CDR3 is TGTGCCAGCAGCTTCGGCCAGGGTGAAGCTGGAAACACCATATATTTT.

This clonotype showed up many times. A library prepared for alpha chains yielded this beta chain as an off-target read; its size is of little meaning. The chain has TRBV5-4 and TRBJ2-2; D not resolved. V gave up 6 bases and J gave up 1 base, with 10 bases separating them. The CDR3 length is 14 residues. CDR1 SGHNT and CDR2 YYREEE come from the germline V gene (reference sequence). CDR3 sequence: CASNQKGNTGELFF. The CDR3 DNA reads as TGTGCCAGCAATCAGAAAGGGAACACCGGGGAGCTGTTTTTT.

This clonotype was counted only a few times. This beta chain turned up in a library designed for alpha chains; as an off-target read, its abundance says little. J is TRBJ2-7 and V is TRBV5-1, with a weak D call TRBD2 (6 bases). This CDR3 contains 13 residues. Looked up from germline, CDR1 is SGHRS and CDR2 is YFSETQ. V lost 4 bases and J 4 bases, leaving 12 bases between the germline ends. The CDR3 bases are TGCGCCAGCAGCCCCGGGAGATGGTACGAGCAGTACTTC. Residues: CASSPGRWYEQYF.

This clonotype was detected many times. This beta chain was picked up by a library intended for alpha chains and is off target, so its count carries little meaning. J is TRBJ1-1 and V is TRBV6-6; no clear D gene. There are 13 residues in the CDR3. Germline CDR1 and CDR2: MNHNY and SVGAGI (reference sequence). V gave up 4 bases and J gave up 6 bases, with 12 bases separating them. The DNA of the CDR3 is TGTGCCAGCAGTTCGACTGGCGCGGCTGAAGCTTTCTTT. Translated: CASSSTGAAEAFF.

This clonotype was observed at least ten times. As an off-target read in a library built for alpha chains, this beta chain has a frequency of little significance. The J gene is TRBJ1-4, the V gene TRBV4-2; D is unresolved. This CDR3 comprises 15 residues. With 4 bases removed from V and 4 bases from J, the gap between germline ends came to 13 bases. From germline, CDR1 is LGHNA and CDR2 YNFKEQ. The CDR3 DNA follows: TGTGCCAGCAGCCTCGGAGGCCCCGTTAATGAAAAACTGTTTTTT. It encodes CASSLGGPVNEKLFF.

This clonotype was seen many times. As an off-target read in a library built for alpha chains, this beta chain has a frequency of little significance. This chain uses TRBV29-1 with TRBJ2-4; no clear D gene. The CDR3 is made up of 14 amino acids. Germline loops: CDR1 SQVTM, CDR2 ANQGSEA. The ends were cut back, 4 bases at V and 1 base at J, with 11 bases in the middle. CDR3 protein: CSVGETQAKNIQYF. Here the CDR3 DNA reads TGCAGCGTTGGCGAAACCCAGGCCAAAAACATTCAGTACTTC.

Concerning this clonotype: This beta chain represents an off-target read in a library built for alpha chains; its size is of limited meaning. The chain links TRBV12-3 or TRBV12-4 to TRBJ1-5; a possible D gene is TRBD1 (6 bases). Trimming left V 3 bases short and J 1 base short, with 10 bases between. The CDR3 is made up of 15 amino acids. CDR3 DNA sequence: TGTGCCAGCAGTTTTGACAGGTTGAGCAATCAGCCCCAGCATTTT. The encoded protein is CASSFDRLSNQPQHF.

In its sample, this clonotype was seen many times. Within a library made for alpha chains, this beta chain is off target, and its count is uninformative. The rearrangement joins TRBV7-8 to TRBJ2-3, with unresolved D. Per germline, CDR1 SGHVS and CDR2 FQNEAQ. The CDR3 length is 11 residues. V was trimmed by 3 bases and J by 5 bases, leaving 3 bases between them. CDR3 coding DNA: TGTGCCAGCAGCTTTGGAGATACGCAGTATTTT. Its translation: CASSFGDTQYF. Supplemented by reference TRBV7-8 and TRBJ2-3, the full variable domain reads GAGVSQSPRYKVAKRGQDVALRCDPISGHVSLFWYQQALGQGPEFLTYFQNEAQLDKSGLPSDRFFAERPEGSVSTLKIQRTQQEDSAVYLCASSFGDTQYFGPGTRLTVL.

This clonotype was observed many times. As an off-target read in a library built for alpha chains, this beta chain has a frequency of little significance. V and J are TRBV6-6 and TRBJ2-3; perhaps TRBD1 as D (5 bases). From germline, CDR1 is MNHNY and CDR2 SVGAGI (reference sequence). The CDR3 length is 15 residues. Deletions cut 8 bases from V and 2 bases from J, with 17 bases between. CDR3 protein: CASGSSRGTTDTQYF. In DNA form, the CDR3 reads TGTGCCAGCGGATCTTCTAGGGGAACCACAGATACGCAGTATTTT.

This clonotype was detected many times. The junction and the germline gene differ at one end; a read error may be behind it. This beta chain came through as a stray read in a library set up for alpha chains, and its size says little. The CDR3 spells CSAHGPGPTSHF. The CDR3 nucleotides read TGCAGCGCGCACGGACCGGGACCGACAAGTCACTTC. This chain joins TRBV29-1 and TRBJ2-7; D may correspond to TRBD1 or TRBD2 (5 bases each). The CDR3 consists of 12 residues. Germline values: CDR1 SQVTM, CDR2 ANQGSEA.

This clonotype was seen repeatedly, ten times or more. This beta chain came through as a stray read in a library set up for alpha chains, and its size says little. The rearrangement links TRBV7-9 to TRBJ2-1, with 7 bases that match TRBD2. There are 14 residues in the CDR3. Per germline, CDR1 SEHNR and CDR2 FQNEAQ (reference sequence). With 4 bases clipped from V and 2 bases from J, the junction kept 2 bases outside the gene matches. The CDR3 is CASSSSGAYNEQFF. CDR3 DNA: TGTGCCAGCAGCTCTAGCGGCGCCTACAATGAGCAGTTCTTC.

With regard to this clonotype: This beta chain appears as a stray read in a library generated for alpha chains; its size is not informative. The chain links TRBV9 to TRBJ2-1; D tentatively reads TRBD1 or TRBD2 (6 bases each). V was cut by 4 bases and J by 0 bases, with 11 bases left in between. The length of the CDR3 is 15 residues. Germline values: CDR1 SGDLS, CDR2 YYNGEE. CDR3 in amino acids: CASSRGDSSYNEQFF. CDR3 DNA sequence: TGTGCCAGCAGCAGGGGGGATAGCTCCTACAATGAGCAGTTCTTC.